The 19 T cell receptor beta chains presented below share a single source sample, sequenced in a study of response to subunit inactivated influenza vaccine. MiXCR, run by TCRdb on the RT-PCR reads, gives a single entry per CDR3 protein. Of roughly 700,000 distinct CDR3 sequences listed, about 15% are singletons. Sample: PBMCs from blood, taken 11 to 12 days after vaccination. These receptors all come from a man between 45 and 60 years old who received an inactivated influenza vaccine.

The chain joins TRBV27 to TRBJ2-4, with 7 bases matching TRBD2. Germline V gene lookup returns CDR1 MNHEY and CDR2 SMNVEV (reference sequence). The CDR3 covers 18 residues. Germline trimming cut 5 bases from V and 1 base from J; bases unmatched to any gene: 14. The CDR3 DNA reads TGTGCCAGCAGTCCCGGGACTACCGGGAGTGTGGCCAAAAACATTCAGTACTTC. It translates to CASSPGTTGSVAKNIQYF.

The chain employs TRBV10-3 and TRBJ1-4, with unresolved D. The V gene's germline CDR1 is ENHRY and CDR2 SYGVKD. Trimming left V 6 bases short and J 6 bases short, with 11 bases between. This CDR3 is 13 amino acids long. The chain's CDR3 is CAIRWAVDEKLFF. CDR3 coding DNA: TGTGCCATCAGATGGGCCGTGGATGAAAAACTGTTTTTT.

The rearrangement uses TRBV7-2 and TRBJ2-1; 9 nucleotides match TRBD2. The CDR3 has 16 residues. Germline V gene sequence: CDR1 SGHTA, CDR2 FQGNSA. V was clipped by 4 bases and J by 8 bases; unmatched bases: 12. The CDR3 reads CASSSPGLAVAHEQFF. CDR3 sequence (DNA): TGTGCCAGCAGCTCCCCGGGACTAGCTGTGGCGCATGAGCAGTTCTTC.

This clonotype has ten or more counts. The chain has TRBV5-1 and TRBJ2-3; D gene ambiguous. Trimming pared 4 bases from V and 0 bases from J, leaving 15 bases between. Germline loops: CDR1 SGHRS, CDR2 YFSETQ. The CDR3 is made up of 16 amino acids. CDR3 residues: CASSEAGPLSTDTQYF. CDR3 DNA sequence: TGCGCCAGCAGCGAGGCCGGGCCGTTGAGCACAGATACGCAGTATTTT.

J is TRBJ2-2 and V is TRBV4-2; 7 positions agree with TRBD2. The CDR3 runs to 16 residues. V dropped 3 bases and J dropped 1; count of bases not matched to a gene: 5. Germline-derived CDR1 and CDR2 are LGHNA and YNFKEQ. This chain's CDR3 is CASSHSAGLNTGELFF. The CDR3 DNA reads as TGTGCCAGCAGCCACTCAGCGGGGCTGAACACCGGGGAGCTGTTTTTT.

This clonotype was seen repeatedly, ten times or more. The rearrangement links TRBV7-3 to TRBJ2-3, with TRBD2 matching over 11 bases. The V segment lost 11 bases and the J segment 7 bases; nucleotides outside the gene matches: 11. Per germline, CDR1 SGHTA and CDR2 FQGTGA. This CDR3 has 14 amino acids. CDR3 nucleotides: TGTGCCTCCGCACTAGCGGGAGTCCCCTATACGCAGTATTTT. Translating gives CASALAGVPYTQYF.

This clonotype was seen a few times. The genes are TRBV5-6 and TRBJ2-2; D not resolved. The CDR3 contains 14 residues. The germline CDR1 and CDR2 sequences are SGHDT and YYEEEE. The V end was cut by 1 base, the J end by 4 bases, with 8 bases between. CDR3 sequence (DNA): TGTGCCAGCAGCTTGATAGAGGTCACCGGGGAGCTGTTTTTT. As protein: CASSLIEVTGELFF. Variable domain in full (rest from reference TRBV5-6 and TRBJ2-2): DAGVTQSPTHLIKTRGQQVTLRCSPKSGHDTVSWYQQALGQGPQFIFQYYEEEERQRGNFPDRFSGHQFPNYSSELNVNALLLGDSALYLCASSLIEVTGELFFGEGSRLTVL.

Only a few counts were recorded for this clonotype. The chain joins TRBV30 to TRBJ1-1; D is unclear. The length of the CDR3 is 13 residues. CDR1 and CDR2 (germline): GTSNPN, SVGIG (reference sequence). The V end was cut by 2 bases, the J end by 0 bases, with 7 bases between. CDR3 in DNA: TGTGCCTGGAGTACTTATATGAACACTGAAGCTTTCTTT. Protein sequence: CAWSTYMNTEAFF.

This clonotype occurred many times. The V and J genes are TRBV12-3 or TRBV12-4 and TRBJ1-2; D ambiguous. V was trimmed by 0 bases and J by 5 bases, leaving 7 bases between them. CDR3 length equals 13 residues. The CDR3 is CASSLATGYGYTF. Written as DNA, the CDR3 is TGTGCCAGCAGTTTAGCGACCGGATATGGCTACACCTTC.

The DNA for the CDR3 is TGCAGTGCGACGACGACTAGCCAAGAGACCCAGTACTTC. Translated: CSATTTSQETQYF. The V and J genes are TRBV20-1 and TRBJ2-5; perhaps TRBD2 as D (6 bases). Germline-derived CDR1 and CDR2 are DFQATT and SNEGSKA (reference sequence). Trimming removed 6 bases at V and 1 base at J, with 12 bases between. This CDR3 has 13 amino acids.

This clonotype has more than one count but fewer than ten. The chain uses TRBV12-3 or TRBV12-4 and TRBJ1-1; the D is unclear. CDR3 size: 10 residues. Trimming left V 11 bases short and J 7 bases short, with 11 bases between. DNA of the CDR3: TGTGCCCGGCCGGGATATGAAGCTTTCTTT. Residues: CARPGYEAFF.

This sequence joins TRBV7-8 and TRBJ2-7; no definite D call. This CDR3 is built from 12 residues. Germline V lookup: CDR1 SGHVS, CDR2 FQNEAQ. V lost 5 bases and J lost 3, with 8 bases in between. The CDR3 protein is CASSVGFYEQYF. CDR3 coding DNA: TGTGCCAGCAGCGTGGGCTTCTACGAGCAGTACTTC.

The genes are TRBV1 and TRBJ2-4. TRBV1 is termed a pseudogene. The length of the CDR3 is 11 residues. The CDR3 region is CTSSQGPTQYF. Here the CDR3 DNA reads TGCACCAGCAGCCAAGGGCCTACTCAGTACTTC.

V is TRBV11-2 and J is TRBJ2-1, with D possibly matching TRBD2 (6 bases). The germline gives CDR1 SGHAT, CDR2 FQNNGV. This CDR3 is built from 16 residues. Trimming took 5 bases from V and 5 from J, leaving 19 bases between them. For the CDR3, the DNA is TGTGCCAGCAGCCAGGCCGGTTGGGAGGCCGACAATGAGCAGTTCTTC. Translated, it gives CASSQAGWEADNEQFF.

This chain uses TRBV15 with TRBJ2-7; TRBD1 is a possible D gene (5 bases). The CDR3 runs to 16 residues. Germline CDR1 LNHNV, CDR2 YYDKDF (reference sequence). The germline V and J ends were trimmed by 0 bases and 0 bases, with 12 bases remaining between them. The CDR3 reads CATSRERTMSSYEQYF. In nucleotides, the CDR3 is TGTGCCACCAGCAGAGAGAGGACAATGAGCTCCTACGAGCAGTACTTC.

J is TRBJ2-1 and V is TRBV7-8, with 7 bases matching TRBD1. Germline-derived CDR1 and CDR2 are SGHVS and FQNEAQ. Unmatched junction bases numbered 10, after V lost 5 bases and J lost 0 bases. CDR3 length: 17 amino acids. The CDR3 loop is CASSTTTGVSSYNEQFF. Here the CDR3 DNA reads TGTGCCAGCAGCACGACCACAGGGGTTAGCTCCTACAATGAGCAGTTCTTC.

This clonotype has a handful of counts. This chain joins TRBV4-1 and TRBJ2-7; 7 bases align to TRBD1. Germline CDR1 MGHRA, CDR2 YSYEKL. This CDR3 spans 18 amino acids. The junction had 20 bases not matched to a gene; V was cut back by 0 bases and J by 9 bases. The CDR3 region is CASSQDQEGGRGVGWQYF. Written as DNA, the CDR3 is TGCGCCAGCAGCCAAGATCAGGAAGGGGGCAGAGGCGTCGGTTGGCAGTACTTC.

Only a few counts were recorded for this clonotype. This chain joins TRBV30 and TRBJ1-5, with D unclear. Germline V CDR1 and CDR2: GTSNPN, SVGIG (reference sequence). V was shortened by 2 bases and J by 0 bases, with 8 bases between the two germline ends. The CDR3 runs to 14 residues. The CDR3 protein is CAWSFPHSNQPQHF. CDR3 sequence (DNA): TGTGCCTGGAGTTTCCCACATAGCAATCAGCCCCAGCATTTT.

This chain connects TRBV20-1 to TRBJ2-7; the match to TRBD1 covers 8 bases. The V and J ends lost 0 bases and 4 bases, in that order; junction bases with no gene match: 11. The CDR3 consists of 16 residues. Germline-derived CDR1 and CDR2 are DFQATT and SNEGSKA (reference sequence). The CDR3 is CSARDPARQGKYEQYF. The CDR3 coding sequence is TGCAGTGCTAGAGACCCTGCTCGACAGGGGAAATACGAGCAGTACTTC.